The next 7 T cell receptor beta chains were all read from a single sample in a study of cytomegalovirus exposure and HLA in healthy donors. PCR amplification relied on 60 Vbeta primers (plus 13 Jbeta primers). The data were produced by immunoSEQ multiplex PCR, yet TCRdb's version contains in-frame clones alone and is incomplete. The sample contains under 140,000 clones, more than 60% of which appear only once. Sequencing input: PBMCs. The receptor set was obtained from a man aged 30-40 years in good health and CMV-seropositive.

The rearrangement uses TRBV11-2 and TRBJ1-1, with D perhaps matching TRBD1 (6 bases). V was cut by 3 bases and J by 6 bases, with 14 bases left in between. The CDR3 length is 14 residues. CDR1 is SGHAT and CDR2 is FQNNGV in the germline V gene. The CDR3 sequence: CASSFRGWGPEAFF. The CDR3 DNA sequence: TGTGCCAGCAGCTTCAGGGGCTGGGGACCTGAAGCTTTCTTT.

The V and J genes are TRBV25-1 and TRBJ2-7, with 7 bases that match TRBD1. This CDR3 has 15 amino acids. After removal of 3 bases from V and 0 bases from J, the junction contained 5 bases not matched to a gene. The germline V gene has CDR1 MGHDK and CDR2 SYGVNS. The CDR3 DNA follows: TGTGCCAGCAGTGAGCCGGGACAGAGCTCCTACGAGCAGTACTTC. Translating gives CASSEPGQSSYEQYF.

The J gene is TRBJ2-7, the V gene TRBV27, with 9 positions matching TRBD2. This CDR3 is built from 15 residues. Germline CDR1 and CDR2: MNHEY and SMNVEV (reference sequence). J gave up 3 bases and V 5 bases, and 8 bases lay outside the gene matches. DNA of the CDR3: TGTGCCAGCAGTCGAACGGGCGGGGGGGGCTACGAGCAGTACTTC. Translation gives CASSRTGGGGYEQYF.

J is TRBJ2-7 and V is TRBV30; 9 bases map to TRBD2. Germline loops: CDR1 GTSNPN, CDR2 SVGIG (reference sequence). The CDR3 is made up of 13 amino acids. V gave up 5 bases and J gave up 3 bases; unmatched junction bases: 5. The CDR3 sequence: CAWSAGGFYEQYF. The DNA for the CDR3 is TGTGCCTGGTCTGCGGGGGGGTTCTACGAGCAGTACTTC.

The chain joins TRBV11-2 to TRBJ2-1; 12 bases agree with TRBD2. The V gene end was trimmed by 8 bases and the J gene end by 4 bases; junction bases not matched to a gene: 3. CDR3 length: 14 residues. CDR1 is SGHAT and CDR2 is FQNNGV in the germline V gene. CDR3 coding DNA: TGTGCCAGCCTCACTAGCGGGGGGTACAATGAGCAGTTCTTC. This gives the protein CASLTSGGYNEQFF.

The chain recombines TRBV14 with TRBJ1-2; 7 bases match TRBD1. The germline gives CDR1 SGHDN, CDR2 FVKESK. The CDR3 totals 15 residues. The J segment lost 4 bases and the V segment lost 0 bases, leaving 5 bases of the junction unmatched. CDR3 bases: TGTGCCAGCAGCCAAGATTCCAGGGGGATCTATGGCTACACCTTC. Translation gives CASSQDSRGIYGYTF.

This rearrangement joins TRBV13 to TRBJ2-7; 12 nucleotides match TRBD2. The CDR3 consists of 17 residues. Germline V gene lookup returns CDR1 PRHDT and CDR2 FYEKMQ (reference sequence). With V trimmed by 5 bases and J by 0 bases, 8 bases remained unmatched. The chain's CDR3 is CASSAWTSGESSYEQYF. The DNA for the CDR3 is TGTGCCAGCAGCGCATGGACTAGCGGGGAGAGCTCCTACGAGCAGTACTTC.